The rows below give T cell receptor beta chains drawn from one sample of a study of CD8 T cells in Susac syndrome. TCRdb used MiXCR to reprocess the immunoSEQ multiplex PCR reads, holding one entry per CDR3 protein. Among around 99,000 distinct CDR3 sequences, 95% to 98% were seen once, and the ten largest hold 0.096%. Sequenced sample: CD4+ T cells from PBMCs. Source of these receptors: a human donor in good health. Each CDR3 is given with its conserved first and last residue. A D gene is named only where the DNA matches it firmly. Rows give clone size only sometimes, using once, few, many, or a class for an expanded clone.

J: TRBJ2-3; D: NA; size: NA; V: TRBV5-4; CDR3: CASSLDPRSTDTQYF; DNA: TGTGCCAGCAGCCTCGACCCAAGAAGCACAGATACGCAGTATTTT
J: TRBJ2-1; D: NA; size: NA; V: TRBV5-1; CDR3: CASSSRIDNEQFF; DNA: TGCGCCAGCAGCTCTCGGATCGACAATGAGCAGTTCTTC
J: TRBJ2-7; D: NA; size: NA; V: TRBV20-1; CDR3: CSARDLHGTYEQYF; DNA: TGCAGTGCTAGAGATCTACACGGAACCTACGAGCAGTACTTC
J: TRBJ1-6; D: NA; size: NA; V: TRBV5-1; CDR3: CASSIGTPPSSYNSPLHF; DNA: TGCGCCAGCAGCATCGGGACACCCCCGAGCTCCTATAATTCACCCCTCCACTTT
J: TRBJ1-2; D: TRBD1; size: NA; V: TRBV4-1; CDR3: CASSQRGLGGYTF; DNA: TGCGCCAGCAGCCAAAGGGGGCTGGGTGGCTACACCTTC
J: TRBJ2-5; D: NA; size: once; V: TRBV3-1; CDR3: CASSQGQGGGRETQYF; DNA: TGTGCCAGCAGCCAAGGCCAAGGTGGAGGAAGAGAGACCCAGTACTTC
J: TRBJ1-1; D: NA; size: few; V: TRBV7-2; CDR3: CASSLGAGDTEAFF; DNA: TGTGCCAGCAGCTTAGGAGCAGGGGACACTGAAGCTTTCTTT
J: TRBJ2-1; D: TRBD1; size: NA; V: TRBV6-2/TRBV6-3; CDR3: CASSSHGAGGVGGQFF; DNA: TGTGCCAGCAGTTCCCATGGGGCAGGGGGCGTCGGGGGGCAGTTCTTC
J: TRBJ2-5; D: NA; size: NA; V: TRBV24-1; CDR3: CATADSQETQYF; DNA: TGTGCCACCGCGGACAGTCAAGAGACCCAGTACTTC
J: TRBJ2-6; D: NA; size: NA; V: TRBV2; CDR3: CASTKSADRNVLTF; DNA: TGTGCCAGCACCAAGAGTGCAGACCGGAACGTCCTGACTTTC
J: TRBJ2-2; D: TRBD1; size: NA; V: TRBV19; CDR3: CASSPTGVTGELFF; DNA: TGTGCCAGTAGTCCGACAGGGGTCACCGGGGAGCTGTTTTTT
J: TRBJ2-7; D: TRBD2; size: NA; V: TRBV7-2; CDR3: CASKLAGLYEQYF; DNA: TGTGCCAGCAAACTAGCGGGCCTCTACGAGCAGTACTTC
J: TRBJ1-1; D: TRBD1; size: NA; V: TRBV20-1; CDR3: CSASGQAAEAFF; DNA: TGCAGTGCTAGCGGACAGGCCGCTGAAGCTTTCTTT
J: TRBJ1-2; D: NA; size: NA; V: TRBV4-1; CDR3: CASSQPSKDSYYTF; DNA: TGCGCCAGCAGCCAACCATCTAAGGACAGCTACTACACCTTC
J: TRBJ1-5; D: NA; size: NA; V: TRBV12-3/TRBV12-4; CDR3: CASSRLGASSNQPQHF; DNA: TGTGCCAGCAGCCGACTTGGGGCGAGCAGCAATCAGCCCCAGCATTTT
J: TRBJ2-1; D: NA; size: NA; V: TRBV9; CDR3: CASSVALTAGEQFF; DNA: TGTGCCAGCAGCGTTGCCCTGACGGCGGGTGAGCAGTTCTTC
J: TRBJ1-2; D: NA; size: NA; V: TRBV14; CDR3: CASSQRTYGYTF; DNA: TGTGCCAGCAGCCAGAGGACCTATGGCTACACCTTC
J: TRBJ1-1; D: TRBD1; size: NA; V: TRBV30; CDR3: CASEGGGRNTEAFF; DNA: TGTGCCTCCGAAGGAGGGGGCAGGAACACTGAAGCTTTCTTT
J: TRBJ2-3; D: NA; size: NA; V: TRBV2; CDR3: CASMLGGGADTQYF; DNA: TGTGCCAGCATGCTGGGGGGCGGAGCAGATACGCAGTATTTT
J: TRBJ2-1; D: NA; size: NA; V: TRBV3-1; CDR3: CASSTYNEQFF; DNA: TGTGCCAGCAGCACATACAATGAGCAGTTCTTC
J: TRBJ1-5; D: TRBD1; size: NA; V: TRBV20-1; CDR3: CSASDNRDRGQPQHF; DNA: TGCAGTGCTAGTGATAACCGGGACAGGGGGCAGCCCCAGCATTTT
J: TRBJ2-5; D: NA; size: NA; V: TRBV12-3/TRBV12-4; CDR3: CASSLRHQETQYF; DNA: TGTGCCAGCAGTTTGAGGCACCAAGAGACCCAGTACTTC
J: TRBJ2-1; D: TRBD2; size: NA; V: TRBV29-1; CDR3: CSVVAVAGRNNEQFF; DNA: TGCAGCGTTGTGGCTGTAGCGGGCCGAAACAATGAGCAGTTCTTC
J: TRBJ1-4; D: TRBD1; size: NA; V: TRBV7-9; CDR3: CASSLADGTAAEKLFF; DNA: TGTGCCAGCAGCTTAGCGGATGGGACAGCGGCTGAAAAACTGTTTTTT
J: TRBJ2-6; D: NA; size: once; V: TRBV18; CDR3: CASSPIYGSGANVLTF; DNA: TGTGCCAGCTCACCAATTTATGGTTCTGGGGCCAACGTCCTGACTTTC
J: TRBJ1-4; D: TRBD1; size: NA; V: TRBV4-1; CDR3: CASSQGGTGIEKLFF; DNA: TGCGCCAGCAGCCAAGGAGGGACAGGGATCGAAAAACTGTTTTTT
J: TRBJ2-7; D: NA; size: NA; V: TRBV13; CDR3: CASSRAKGRHEQYF; DNA: TGTGCCAGCAGCCGTGCAAAAGGTCGTCACGAGCAGTACTTC
J: TRBJ2-5; D: NA; size: NA; V: TRBV7-9; CDR3: CASSFVRVREETQYF; DNA: TGTGCCAGCAGCTTCGTAAGGGTGAGGGAAGAGACCCAGTACTTC
J: TRBJ2-5; D: NA; size: NA; V: TRBV5-4; CDR3: CASSLEGSETQYF; DNA: TGTGCCAGCAGCTTAGAAGGGTCTGAGACCCAGTACTTC
J: TRBJ2-3; D: TRBD2; size: NA; V: TRBV20-1; CDR3: CSARDRREGTDTQYF; DNA: TGCAGTGCTAGAGATCGGCGGGAGGGCACAGATACGCAGTATTTT
J: TRBJ2-7; D: NA; size: NA; V: TRBV6-6; CDR3: CASNRGLRGYEQYF; DNA: TGTGCCAGCAATCGCGGGTTAAGGGGCTACGAGCAGTACTTC
J: TRBJ2-7; D: TRBD1; size: NA; V: TRBV4-1; CDR3: CASSQDGPDRKYF; DNA: TGCGCCAGCAGCCAAGACGGCCCGGACAGGAAGTACTTC
J: TRBJ2-4; D: NA; size: NA; V: TRBV18; CDR3: CASSPQQVLAKNIQYF; DNA: TGTGCCAGCTCACCTCAACAGGTCTTAGCCAAAAACATTCAGTACTTC
J: TRBJ2-7; D: TRBD1; size: NA; V: TRBV3-1; CDR3: CASSPLDRAGEQYF; DNA: TGTGCCAGCAGCCCACTGGACAGGGCGGGCGAGCAGTACTTC
J: TRBJ2-7; D: TRBD1; size: NA; V: TRBV29-1; CDR3: CSVSDREEQYF; DNA: TGCAGCGTTTCGGACAGGGAAGAGCAGTACTTC
J: TRBJ2-3; D: NA; size: NA; V: TRBV20-1; CDR3: CSARFAATDTQYF; DNA: TGCAGTGCTAGATTCGCAGCCACAGATACGCAGTATTTT
J: TRBJ2-5; D: NA; size: NA; V: TRBV15; CDR3: CATSREGPKETQYF; DNA: TGTGCCACCAGCAGAGAGGGACCGAAAGAGACCCAGTACTTC
J: TRBJ2-5; D: TRBD1; size: NA; V: TRBV9; CDR3: CASSVDRVETQYF; DNA: TGTGCCAGCAGCGTGGACAGGGTGGAGACCCAGTACTTC
J: TRBJ2-5; D: NA; size: NA; V: TRBV6-5; CDR3: CASSTSGEETQYF; DNA: TGTGCCAGCAGTACATCGGGGGAAGAGACCCAGTACTTC
J: TRBJ2-2; D: TRBD1; size: NA; V: TRBV6-6; CDR3: CASSSTGSGGELFF; DNA: TGTGCCAGCAGCTCGACAGGGTCGGGCGGGGAGCTGTTTTTT
J: TRBJ2-5; D: NA; size: once; V: TRBV2; CDR3: CASSVTGYQETQYF; DNA: TGTGCCAGCAGTGTAACAGGGTACCAAGAGACCCAGTACTTC
J: TRBJ2-1; D: NA; size: NA; V: TRBV6-2/TRBV6-3; CDR3: CASSYGGAREQFF; DNA: TGTGCCAGCAGTTATGGGGGCGCTCGGGAGCAGTTCTTC
J: TRBJ1-1; D: NA; size: NA; V: TRBV7-9; CDR3: CASSLAGTGDTEAFF; DNA: TGTGCCAGCAGCTTAGCGGGGACTGGGGACACTGAAGCTTTCTTT
J: TRBJ2-5; D: NA; size: NA; V: TRBV25-1; CDR3: CASNAWGNQETQYF; DNA: TGTGCCAGCAATGCGTGGGGAAACCAAGAGACCCAGTACTTC
J: TRBJ2-5; D: TRBD2; size: NA; V: TRBV7-9; CDR3: CASSRVAAGGPTETQYF; DNA: TGTGCCAGCAGCCGTGTAGCCGCGGGAGGGCCGACGGAGACCCAGTACTTC
J: TRBJ2-3; D: TRBD2; size: NA; V: TRBV24-1; CDR3: CATSVSGAGDTQYF; DNA: TGTGCCACCAGTGTTAGCGGGGCGGGAGATACGCAGTATTTT
J: TRBJ2-3; D: NA; size: NA; V: TRBV5-1; CDR3: CASSLNRDADTQYF; DNA: TGCGCCAGCAGCTTGAACAGGGACGCAGATACGCAGTATTTT
J: TRBJ1-2; D: NA; size: once; V: TRBV5-6; CDR3: CASSSDSNYGYTF; DNA: TGTGCCAGCAGCTCCGACAGCAACTATGGCTACACCTTC
J: TRBJ2-5; D: TRBD2; size: NA; V: TRBV5-1; CDR3: CASSLLSSGSLETQYF; DNA: TGCGCCAGCAGCTTGCTGTCTAGCGGGAGTTTGGAGACCCAGTACTTC
J: TRBJ1-3; D: NA; size: NA; V: TRBV2; CDR3: CASSEGPGSGNTIYF; DNA: TGTGCCAGCAGTGAGGGACCCGGTTCTGGAAACACCATATATTTT